A single sample gave rise to the 8 T cell receptor beta chains below, sequenced in a study of T cells after yellow fever vaccination. TCRdb redid the calling of the 5' RACE reads with MiXCR, one entry per CDR3 protein. The sample includes 140,000 to 150,000 distinct CDR3 sequences, under 8% of them seen just once. The sequences come from CD4+ T cells sorted from PBMCs, collected 10 days after the yellow fever booster vaccination. The receptors come from a young man who received the YFV17D yellow fever vaccine.

This clonotype was detected many times. The rearrangement joins TRBV14 to TRBJ2-2; no reliable D call. This CDR3 is built from 14 residues. CDR1 and CDR2 from the germline V gene are SGHDN and FVKESK. Between the trimmed V and J ends, which lost 8 bases and 3 bases, there was a span of 13 bases. CDR3 in amino acids: CASARESDTGELFF. CDR3 DNA: TGTGCCAGCGCAAGAGAATCGGACACCGGGGAGCTGTTTTTT.

The rearrangement links TRBV10-1 to TRBJ2-3, with a possible D match to TRBD2 (5 bases). V dropped 0 bases and J dropped 2 bases, with 9 bases sitting between them. The CDR3 loop spans 15 amino acids. CDR1 and CDR2 from the germline V gene are WNHNN and SYGVQD (reference sequence). Here the CDR3 DNA reads TGCGCCAGCAGTGAGTCGTACGGGAACACAGATACGCAGTATTTT. As protein: CASSESYGNTDTQYF.

This clonotype was observed many times. The chain couples TRBV7-4 to TRBJ1-3; TRBD1 is a possible D gene (5 bases). Per germline, CDR1 SGHVT and CDR2 SQSDAQ. The CDR3 runs to 18 residues. Trimming cost V 1 base and J 0 bases, with 16 bases left between them. CDR3 coding DNA: TGTGCCAGCAGCTTAGAAGGACATCGGGTGTTCTCTGGAAACACCATATATTTT. Protein sequence: CASSLEGHRVFSGNTIYF. The whole variable domain, remainder taken from reference TRBV7-4 and TRBJ1-3, is GAGVSQSPRYKVAKRGRDVALRCDSISGHVTLYWYRQTLGQGSEVLTYSQSDAQRDKSGRPSGRFSAERPERSVSTLKIQRTEQGDSAVYLCASSLEGHRVFSGNTIYFGEGSWLTVV.

This clonotype was recorded a few times. The gene calls are TRBV20-1 and TRBJ2-3; 7 bases fit TRBD2. Trimming removed 3 bases from V and 1 base from J; junction bases left unmatched: 4. This CDR3 is built from 14 residues. Germline V gene lookup returns CDR1 DFQATT and CDR2 SNEGSKA (reference sequence). The CDR3, as DNA: TGCAGTGCTAGGAGGAGCGGGGGCACAGATACGCAGTATTTT. Protein product: CSARRSGGTDTQYF.

The CDR3 coding sequence is TGCAGTGCGGACGGGAGGTACCAGAATGAGCAGTTCTTC. It yields the protein CSADGRYQNEQFF. The rearrangement uses TRBV20-1 and TRBJ2-1; 7 nucleotides align to TRBD2. Germline V gene lookup returns CDR1 DFQATT and CDR2 SNEGSKA (reference sequence). J was trimmed by 7 bases and V by 6 bases; bases with no gene match: 9. The CDR3 runs 13 residues.

This clonotype was observed at least ten times. CDR3 protein: CASSTGTSEYF. DNA of the CDR3: TGTGCCAGCAGTACTGGGACTAGCGAGTACTTC. This rearrangement joins TRBV6-6 to TRBJ2-5, with TRBD2 matching 10 bases. Germline V gene lookup returns CDR1 MNHNY and CDR2 SVGAGI (reference sequence). This CDR3 comprises 11 residues. Trimming removed 5 bases from V and 12 bases from J; junction bases left unmatched: 3.

This clonotype came up once. This chain links TRBV4-3 with TRBJ2-1; D tentatively fits TRBD1 or TRBD2 (5 bases each). Germline values: CDR1 LGHNA, CDR2 YSLEER. The CDR3 has 14 residues. V dropped 8 bases and J dropped 7 bases, with 18 bases sitting between them. CDR3 protein: CASSRDRRMNEQFF. The CDR3 DNA reads TGCGCCAGCTCCCGGGACCGACGCATGAATGAGCAGTTCTTC.

A few counts support this clonotype. The rearrangement joins TRBV15 to TRBJ2-5; the D is unclear. The CDR3 has 15 residues. The germline V gene encodes CDR1 LNHNV and CDR2 YYDKDF (reference sequence). V lost 0 bases to trimming and J lost 9 bases, with 17 bases between them. CDR3 residues: CATSREGQVGWPQYF. The CDR3 DNA is TGTGCCACCAGCAGAGAAGGTCAAGTGGGGTGGCCCCAGTACTTC.